These 9 T cell receptor beta chains were all obtained from the same sample, sequenced in a study of blood T cell repertoires in COVID-19. The assay was immunoSEQ multiplex PCR, and TCRdb's table has in-frame clones only and misses some. This sample has 280,000 or so clones, with 88% found just once. Specimen: peripheral blood. The receptors here all came from a man aged 18 to 30 with active or convalescent COVID-19.

CDR3 amino acids: CASSQSDEAGETQYF. The CDR3 region has the DNA TGTGCCAGCAGCCAATCGGACGAAGCGGGGGAGACCCAGTACTTC. The V and J genes are TRBV14 and TRBJ2-5, with 7 nucleotides matching TRBD2. The V gene's germline CDR1 is SGHDN and CDR2 FVKESK. J was trimmed by 5 bases and V by 2 bases; bases with no gene match: 8. This CDR3 has 15 amino acids. The complete variable domain, with remaining parts taken from reference TRBV14 and TRBJ2-5, reads EAGVTQFPSHSVIEKGQTVTLRCDPISGHDNLYWYRRVMGKEIKFLLHFVKESKQDESGMPNNRFLAERTGGTYSTLKVQPAELEDSGVYFCASSQSDEAGETQYFGPGTRLLVL.

The chain couples TRBV9 to TRBJ1-1; weak D call: TRBD1 (5 bases). V lost 3 bases, J lost 0 bases, and 9 bases lay in between. CDR1 and CDR2 from the germline V gene are SGDLS and YYNGEE. The CDR3 runs 14 residues. The DNA for the CDR3 is TGTGCCAGCAGCGCCCGACAGATGAACACTGAAGCTTTCTTT. This sequence encodes CASSARQMNTEAFF.

This rearrangement joins TRBV7-2 to TRBJ1-2; tentatively, D is TRBD1 (5 bases). Germline lookup yields CDR1 SGHTA and CDR2 FQGNSA. The CDR3 spans 13 residues. Trimming cost V 4 bases and J 5 bases, with 11 bases left between them. CDR3 sequence: CASSSDNLYGYTF. The DNA of the CDR3 is TGTGCCAGCAGCTCGGACAACTTATATGGCTACACCTTC. Combining the CDR3 with reference TRBV7-2 and TRBJ1-2 gives the whole variable domain GAGVSQSPSNKVTEKGKDVELRCDPISGHTALYWYRQSLGQGLEFLIYFQGNSAPDKSGLPSDRFSAERTGGSVSTLTIQRTQQEDSAVYLCASSSDNLYGYTFGSGTRLTVV.

This rearrangement joins TRBV18 to TRBJ1-1; D gene ambiguous. CDR1 and CDR2 (germline): KGHSH, LQKENI. This CDR3 has 16 amino acids. Trimming took off 1 base at V and 1 base at J, with 13 bases between the two ends. This CDR3 is CASSPRRGSGNTEAFF. Written as DNA, the CDR3 is TGTGCCAGCTCACCACGGCGCGGGAGTGGGAACACTGAAGCTTTCTTT.

The rearrangement joins TRBV6-5 to TRBJ2-2, with D uncertain. Germline CDR1 reads MNHEY; CDR2 reads SVGAGI. The germline V and J ends were trimmed by 8 bases and 1 base, with 8 bases remaining between them. The CDR3 loop spans 13 amino acids. CDR3 residues: CASSGWNTGELFF. The CDR3 DNA reads as TGTGCCAGCTCCGGTTGGAACACCGGGGAGCTGTTTTTT.

V gene TRBV10-2 combines with J gene TRBJ2-4; 8 nucleotides agree with TRBD1. Germline assignment: CDR1 WSHSY and CDR2 SAAADI. The CDR3 length is 12 residues. V lost 2 bases to trimming and J lost 9 bases; unmatched junction nucleotides: 0. This CDR3 reads CASSEGTGIQYF. In nucleotides, the CDR3 is TGCGCCAGCAGTGAGGGGACAGGCATTCAGTACTTC.

J is TRBJ2-7 and V is TRBV6-2 or TRBV6-3; tentative D call: TRBD2 (5 bases). The CDR3 is 14 amino acids. CDR1 and CDR2 from the germline V gene are MNHEY and SVGEGT. V lost 0 bases, J lost 1 base, and 7 bases lay in between. CDR3 bases: TGTGCCAGCAGTTACTCGGGAGTTTCCTACGAGCAGTACTTC. This codes for CASSYSGVSYEQYF.

V gene TRBV7-3 combines with J gene TRBJ2-2; 8 bases are a match to TRBD1. Germline values: CDR1 SGHTA, CDR2 FQGTGA. This CDR3 region has 15 residues. The V gene end was trimmed by 4 bases and the J gene end by 1 base; junction bases not matched to a gene: 2. CDR3 amino acids: CASSSGQGNTGELFF. The CDR3 DNA sequence: TGTGCCAGCAGCTCCGGACAGGGGAACACCGGGGAGCTGTTTTTT.

V is TRBV7-9 and J is TRBJ1-2; D unclear. Germline V gives CDR1 SEHNR, CDR2 FQNEAQ (reference sequence). The CDR3 spans 12 residues. Trimming took 5 bases from V and 4 from J, leaving 8 bases between them. In DNA, the CDR3 is TGTGCCAGCAGCCGCGACTTCTATGGCTACACCTTC. Residues: CASSRDFYGYTF.